The clone carrying this T cell receptor beta chain came up once. What it binds is not known. The data belong to a study of cytomegalovirus exposure and HLA in healthy donors. Study at large: The same platform was used for the 110 or so validation repertoires and the approximately 670 first-cohort repertoires, a later analysis reported.

Study-wide results and limits: While the bulk of TCR sequences proved rare, some public TCRs turned up in many donors. Cytomegalovirus association was listed for about 180 TCR beta chains.

Germline V gene lookup returns CDR1 MNHNY and CDR2 SVGAGI (reference sequence). The germline V and J ends were trimmed by 5 bases and 6 bases, with 5 bases remaining between them. The CDR3 has 11 amino acids. Generated by immunoSEQ multiplex PCR, the TCRdb table keeps only in-frame clones and is missing some. The sample shows about 130,000 clones, just under 90% of them seen only once. This sequence joins TRBV6-6 and TRBJ1-3; D call uncertain. The TCR originated in a man aged 30-40 years in good health and CMV-seronegative. Sequencing input: PBMCs. The CDR3 region is CASSEQNTIYF. CDR3 nucleotide sequence: TGTGCCAGCAGTGAACAAAACACCATATATTTT.